This TCR beta chain was recorded in a study of OX40 agonist ivuxolimab in advanced cancers. On this clone itself: Its cognate antigen is unknown.

Whole-study results and caveats: Certain nonresponders likewise exhibited a low normalized T-cell clonal expansion.

Germline CDR1 and CDR2: ENHRY and SYGVKD. The CDR3 extends over 15 amino acids. V dropped 3 bases and J dropped 7 bases, with 16 bases sitting between them. Clones were read by immunoSEQ multiplex PCR, and TCRdb kept only the in-frame ones, dropping some. The sample includes approximately 58,000 clones, approximately 84% seen only once; the top ten take 3%. This clonotype was obtained from an adult with an advanced solid tumor such as melanoma, head and neck, liver or kidney cancer. The specimen was CD4+ or CD8+ T cells sorted from blood, collected in a trial of the OX40 agonist ivuxolimab. The V call is TRBV10-3, the J call TRBJ2-1, with a tentative D call TRBD2 (6 bases). CDR3 sequence: CAISDGGTVGNEQFF. The CDR3 DNA is TGTGCCATCAGTGATGGGGGGACCGTGGGGAATGAGCAGTTCTTC.